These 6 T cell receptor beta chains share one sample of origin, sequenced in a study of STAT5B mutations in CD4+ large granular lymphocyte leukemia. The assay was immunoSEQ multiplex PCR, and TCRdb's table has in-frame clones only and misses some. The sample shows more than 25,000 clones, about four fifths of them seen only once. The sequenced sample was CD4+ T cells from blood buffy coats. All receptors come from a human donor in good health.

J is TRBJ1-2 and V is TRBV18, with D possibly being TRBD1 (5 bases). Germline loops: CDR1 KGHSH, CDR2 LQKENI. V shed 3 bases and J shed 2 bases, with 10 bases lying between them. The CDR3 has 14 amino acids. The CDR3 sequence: CASSPDRNNYGYTF. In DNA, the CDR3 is TGTGCCAGCTCACCCGACAGAAACAACTATGGCTACACCTTC.

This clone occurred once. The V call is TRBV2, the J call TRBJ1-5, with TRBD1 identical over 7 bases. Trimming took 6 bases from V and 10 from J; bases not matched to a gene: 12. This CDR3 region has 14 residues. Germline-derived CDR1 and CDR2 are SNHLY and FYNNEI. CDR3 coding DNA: TGTGCCAGCAGAGCTGACAGGGACCCTCGACCCCAGCATTTT. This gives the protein CASRADRDPRPQHF.

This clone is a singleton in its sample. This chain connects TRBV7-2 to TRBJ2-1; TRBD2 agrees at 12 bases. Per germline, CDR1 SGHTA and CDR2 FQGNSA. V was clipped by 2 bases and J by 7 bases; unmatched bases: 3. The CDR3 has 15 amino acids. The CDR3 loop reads CASSLSGLAGNEQFF. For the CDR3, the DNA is TGTGCCAGCAGCTTATCGGGACTAGCGGGTAATGAGCAGTTCTTC.

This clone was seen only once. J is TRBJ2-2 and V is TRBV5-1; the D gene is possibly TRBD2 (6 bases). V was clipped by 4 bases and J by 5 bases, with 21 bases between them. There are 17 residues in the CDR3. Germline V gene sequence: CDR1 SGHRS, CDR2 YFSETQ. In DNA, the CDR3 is TGCGCCAGCAGCCTGGGGCGGGGCTACCCAAGGACCGGGGAGCTGTTTTTT. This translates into CASSLGRGYPRTGELFF.

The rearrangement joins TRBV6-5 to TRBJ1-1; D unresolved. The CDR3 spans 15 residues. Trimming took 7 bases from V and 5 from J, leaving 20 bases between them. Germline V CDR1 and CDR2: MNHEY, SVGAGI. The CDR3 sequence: CASKHSAPERTEAFF. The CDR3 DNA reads TGTGCCAGCAAACACTCGGCGCCGGAGAGGACTGAAGCTTTCTTT.

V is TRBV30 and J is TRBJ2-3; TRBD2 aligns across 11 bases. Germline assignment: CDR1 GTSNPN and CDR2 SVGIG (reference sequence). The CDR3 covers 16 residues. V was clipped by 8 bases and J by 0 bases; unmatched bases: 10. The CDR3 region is CAVGHRTSGSTDTQYF. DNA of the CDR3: TGTGCCGTCGGGCACAGGACTAGCGGGAGCACAGATACGCAGTATTTT.